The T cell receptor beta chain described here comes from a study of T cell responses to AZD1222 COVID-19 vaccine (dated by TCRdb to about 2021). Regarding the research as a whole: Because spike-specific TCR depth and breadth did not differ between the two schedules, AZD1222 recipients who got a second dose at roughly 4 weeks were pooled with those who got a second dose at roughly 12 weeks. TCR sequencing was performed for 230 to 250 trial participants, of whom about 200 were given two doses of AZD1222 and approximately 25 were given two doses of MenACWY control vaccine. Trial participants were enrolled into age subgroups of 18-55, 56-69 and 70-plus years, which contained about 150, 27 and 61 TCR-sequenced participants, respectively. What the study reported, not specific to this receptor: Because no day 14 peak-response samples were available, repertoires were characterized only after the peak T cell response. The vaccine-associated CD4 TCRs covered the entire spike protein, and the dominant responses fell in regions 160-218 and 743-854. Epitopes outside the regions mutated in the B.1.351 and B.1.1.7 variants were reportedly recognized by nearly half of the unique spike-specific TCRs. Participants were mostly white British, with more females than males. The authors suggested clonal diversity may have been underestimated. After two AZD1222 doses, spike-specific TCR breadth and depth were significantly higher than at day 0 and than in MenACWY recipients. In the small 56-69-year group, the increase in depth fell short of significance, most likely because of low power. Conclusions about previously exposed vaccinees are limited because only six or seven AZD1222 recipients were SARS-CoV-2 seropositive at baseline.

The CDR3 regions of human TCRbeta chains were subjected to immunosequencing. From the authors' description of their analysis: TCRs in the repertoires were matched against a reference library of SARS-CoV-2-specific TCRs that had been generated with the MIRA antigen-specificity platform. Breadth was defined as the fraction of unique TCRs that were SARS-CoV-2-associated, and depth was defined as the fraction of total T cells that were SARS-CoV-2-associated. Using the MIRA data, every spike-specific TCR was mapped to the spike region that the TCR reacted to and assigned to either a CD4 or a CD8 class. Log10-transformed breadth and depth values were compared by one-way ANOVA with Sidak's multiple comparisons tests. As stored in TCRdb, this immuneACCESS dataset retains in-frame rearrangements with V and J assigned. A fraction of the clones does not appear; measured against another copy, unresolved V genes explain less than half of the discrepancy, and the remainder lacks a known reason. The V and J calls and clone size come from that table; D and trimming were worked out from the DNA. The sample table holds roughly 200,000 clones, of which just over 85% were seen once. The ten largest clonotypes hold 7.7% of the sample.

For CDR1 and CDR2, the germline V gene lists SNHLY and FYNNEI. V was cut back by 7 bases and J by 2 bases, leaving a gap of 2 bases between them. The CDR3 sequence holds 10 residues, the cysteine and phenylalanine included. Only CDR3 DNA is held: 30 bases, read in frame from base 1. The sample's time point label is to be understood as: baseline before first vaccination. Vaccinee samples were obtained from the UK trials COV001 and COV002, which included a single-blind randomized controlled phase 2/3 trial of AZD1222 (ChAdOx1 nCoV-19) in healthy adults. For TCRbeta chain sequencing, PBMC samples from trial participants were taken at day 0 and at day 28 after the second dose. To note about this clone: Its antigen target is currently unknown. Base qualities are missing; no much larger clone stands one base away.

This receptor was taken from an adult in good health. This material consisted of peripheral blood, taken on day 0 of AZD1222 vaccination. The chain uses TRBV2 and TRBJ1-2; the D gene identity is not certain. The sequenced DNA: TGTGCCAGCAAAAACTATGGCTACACCTTC. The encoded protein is CASKNYGYTF.